These 15 T cell receptor beta chains came from one sample sequenced in a study of technical replicates of blood from several donors. Measured with immunoSEQ multiplex PCR; TCRdb has only the in-frame clones, and not every one. The table has approximately 45,000 clones, 95% to 97% seen once. Sequenced material: T cells isolated from PBMCs. The receptors originated from a human donor in good health.

The V and J genes are TRBV11-2 and TRBJ1-5; perhaps TRBD1 as D (5 bases). With 0 bases removed from V and 7 bases from J, the gap between germline ends came to 16 bases. Per germline, CDR1 SGHAT and CDR2 FQNNGV. The CDR3 is 16 amino acids. CDR3 sequence reads: CASSLESQGGIQPQHF. The CDR3, as DNA: TGTGCCAGCAGCTTAGAAAGTCAGGGAGGAATACAGCCCCAGCATTTT.

This clone was observed once. J is TRBJ1-1 and V is TRBV7-2, with 7 bases aligning to TRBD1. Germline CDR1 and CDR2: SGHTA and FQGNSA. V gave up 5 bases and J gave up 0 bases; unmatched junction bases: 12. The CDR3 is made up of 17 amino acids. The CDR3 reads CASSRRQGWELNTEAFF. Written as DNA, the CDR3 is TGTGCCAGCAGCCGTAGACAGGGCTGGGAATTGAACACTGAAGCTTTCTTT.

With respect to this clone: The sample carries other DNA sequences with the same CDR3. The chain is built from TRBV9 and TRBJ1-1, with no clear D. CDR1 SGDLS and CDR2 YYNGEE come from the germline V gene. The CDR3 has 12 amino acids. Trimming took off 3 bases at V and 4 bases at J, with 7 bases between the two ends. The CDR3, as DNA: TGTGCCAGCAGCGCCGGGAGCACTGAAGCTTTCTTT. Its protein product is CASSAGSTEAFF.

The chain recombines TRBV4-2 with TRBJ2-7, with 10 bases matching TRBD1. From germline, CDR1 is LGHNA and CDR2 YNFKEQ. There are 14 residues in the CDR3. Unmatched junction bases numbered 0, after V lost 4 bases and J lost 0 bases. The CDR3 DNA reads TGTGCCAGCAGCCGGGACAGGGGCTCCTACGAGCAGTACTTC. Its protein is CASSRDRGSYEQYF.

V usage is TRBV14 and J usage is TRBJ2-2; no clear D. Germline assignment: CDR1 SGHDN and CDR2 FVKESK. With 0 bases removed from V and 1 base from J, the gap between germline ends came to 3 bases. The CDR3 is made up of 14 amino acids. In DNA, the CDR3 is TGTGCCAGCAGCCAAGACTTGAACACCGGGGAGCTGTTTTTT. Translated, it gives CASSQDLNTGELFF.

The rearrangement links TRBV18 to TRBJ2-7; 8 bases line up with TRBD1. J gave up 2 bases and V 3 bases, and 6 bases lay outside the gene matches. Germline V gene data show CDR1 as KGHSH and CDR2 as LQKENI. The CDR3 covers 15 residues. DNA of the CDR3: TGTGCCAGCTCACCTACCGGGACAGGTCCCTACGAGCAGTACTTC. Protein sequence: CASSPTGTGPYEQYF.

The CDR3 DNA sequence: TGTGCCAGCAGAGAAACAGGGGCCAACGTCCTGACTTTC. This codes for CASRETGANVLTF. The chain links TRBV27 to TRBJ2-6; D is unresolved. Looked up from germline, CDR1 is MNHEY and CDR2 is SMNVEV (reference sequence). The CDR3 extends over 13 amino acids. V gave up 6 bases and J gave up 4 bases, with 7 bases separating them.

The chain links TRBV5-6 to TRBJ2-7; no clear D. The germline V and J ends were trimmed by 4 bases and 6 bases, with 11 bases remaining between them. Germline V gives CDR1 SGHDT, CDR2 YYEEEE. The CDR3 runs 12 residues. CDR3 residues: CASSLPGLEQYF. In DNA form, the CDR3 reads TGTGCCAGCAGCCTACCAGGTCTCGAGCAGTACTTC.

This sequence joins TRBV28 and TRBJ2-7, with D perhaps TRBD2 (5 bases). The germline V gene has CDR1 MDHEN and CDR2 SYDVKM. The CDR3 has 14 residues. Trimming took off 4 bases at V and 0 bases at J, with 10 bases between the two ends. CDR3 nucleotides: TGTGCCAGCAGTTCTACGGGGAGCTCCTACGAGCAGTACTTC. Protein sequence: CASSSTGSSYEQYF. Complete variable domain (other parts from reference TRBV28 and TRBJ2-7): DVKVTQSSRYLVKRTGEKVFLECVQDMDHENMFWYRQDPGLGLRLIYFSYDVKMKEKGDIPEGYSVSREKKERFSLILESASTNQTSMYLCASSSTGSSYEQYFGPGTRLTVT.

The chain uses TRBV6-4 and TRBJ2-1; the match to TRBD1 covers 8 bases. The CDR3 is 15 residues long. Germline loops: CDR1 MRHNA, CDR2 SNTAGT. J was trimmed by 6 bases and V by 3 bases; bases with no gene match: 7. The CDR3 nucleotides are TGTGCCAGCAGTGATCGACAGGGGTTGCCCAATGAGCAGTTCTTC. Encoded protein: CASSDRQGLPNEQFF.

The V and J genes are TRBV19 and TRBJ2-2; 10 nucleotides line up with TRBD2. In germline, CDR1 is LNHDA, CDR2 SQIVND (reference sequence). The CDR3 has 16 amino acids. The junction had 7 bases not matched to a gene; V was cut back by 3 bases and J by 6 bases. CDR3 nucleotide sequence: TGTGCCAGTAGTATCATTCTAGCGGGAGTGGCCGGGGAGCTGTTTTTT. Translation: CASSIILAGVAGELFF.

As to this clone: Within the sample, other DNA sequences also encode this same CDR3. This chain links TRBV27 with TRBJ1-1; D is undetermined. V dropped 2 bases and J dropped 2 bases, with 6 bases sitting between them. The CDR3 has 13 residues. Looked up from germline, CDR1 is MNHEY and CDR2 is SMNVEV (reference sequence). CDR3 amino acids: CASSLGGNTEAFF. The CDR3 DNA reads TGTGCCAGCAGTTTAGGCGGAAACACTGAAGCTTTCTTT.

The rearrangement links TRBV7-9 to TRBJ1-1; TRBD1 might be the D (6 bases). V lost 3 bases and J lost 7, with 15 bases in between. Looked up from germline, CDR1 is SEHNR and CDR2 is FQNEAQ (reference sequence). This CDR3 has 14 residues. The CDR3 nucleotides are TGTGCCAGCAGCTTGGATACAGGGAGGGTTGAAGCTTTCTTT. Protein sequence: CASSLDTGRVEAFF.

The chain couples TRBV30 to TRBJ1-3; 7 nucleotides match TRBD1. CDR3 length: 12 amino acids. The germline gives CDR1 GTSNPN, CDR2 SVGIG (reference sequence). Germline trimming cut 5 bases from V and 2 bases from J; bases unmatched to any gene: 0. The CDR3 DNA sequence: TGTGCCTGGGACAGGGCTGGAAACACCATATATTTT. Translating gives CAWDRAGNTIYF.

This chain connects TRBV10-3 to TRBJ2-7; TRBD2 matches 10 bases. Germline CDR1 and CDR2: ENHRY and SYGVKD. This CDR3 has 14 residues. V gave up 5 bases and J gave up 5 bases; unmatched junction bases: 6. The CDR3 region is CAISPSGSTDEQYF. CDR3 in DNA: TGTGCCATCAGTCCTAGCGGGAGTACAGACGAGCAGTACTTC.